This passage covers 28 T cell receptor beta chains from one sample sequenced in a study of blood T cell repertoires in COVID-19. Using immunoSEQ multiplex PCR, the repertoire was profiled, and TCRdb retains in-frame clones only, with some absent. The sample carries some 450,000 clones, around nine tenths recorded once. Sequencing input: peripheral blood. These receptors were collected from a man between 18 and 29 years old with COVID-19, enrolled during active disease.

The V and J genes are TRBV29-1 and TRBJ2-2; weak D call: TRBD1 (6 bases). Germline V CDR1 and CDR2: SQVTM, ANQGSEA. Trimming cost V 7 bases and J 4 bases, with 19 bases left between them. This CDR3 is 15 amino acids long. CDR3 protein: CSARRVQGFTGELFF. CDR3 coding DNA: TGCAGCGCCCGGCGGGTCCAGGGGTTCACCGGGGAGCTGTTTTTT.

The chain has TRBV11-3 and TRBJ1-2; D gene ambiguous. Germline CDR1 and CDR2: SGHNT and YENEEA. The CDR3 runs to 13 residues. V was pared by 0 bases and J by 7 bases, with 9 bases between. The CDR3 spells CASSLDLRFGYTF. The DNA of the CDR3 is TGTGCCAGCAGCTTAGATCTCCGTTTTGGCTACACCTTC.

A single count supports this clone. The chain couples TRBV28 to TRBJ2-7; 9 bases are a match to TRBD2. The CDR3 is 18 amino acids. V was clipped by 3 bases and J by 3 bases; unmatched bases: 15. Germline-derived CDR1 and CDR2 are MDHEN and SYDVKM. CDR3 sequence (DNA): TGTGCCAGCAGTTTCTTAGCGGGAGAGGGGGGCCCTCACTACGAGCAGTACTTC. As protein: CASSFLAGEGGPHYEQYF.

This chain connects TRBV12-3 or TRBV12-4 to TRBJ1-5; weak D call: TRBD1 (6 bases). This CDR3 has 11 residues. Trimming cost V 6 bases and J 9 bases, with 9 bases left between them. CDR3 in DNA: TGTGCCAGCAGGAAAGGGGGGCCCCAGCATTTT. It yields the protein CASRKGGPQHF.

V is TRBV4-1 and J is TRBJ2-1; TRBD2 might be the D (7 bases). Trimming removed 0 bases from V and 2 bases from J, with 11 bases in between. This CDR3 has 16 amino acids. Germline values: CDR1 MGHRA, CDR2 YSYEKL. The CDR3 DNA reads as TGCGCCAGCAGCCAAGATTACGGGGGGCCCTACAATGAGCAGTTCTTC. The encoded protein is CASSQDYGGPYNEQFF.

This clone showed up just once. The chain combines TRBV12-5 with TRBJ1-1; D is undetermined. CDR1 is LGHNT and CDR2 is FRNRAP in the germline V gene. This CDR3 is built from 14 residues. Trimming took 0 bases from V and 0 from J, leaving 5 bases between them. CDR3 bases: TGTGCTAGTGGTTTGGTACGGTTGAACACTGAAGCTTTCTTT. It encodes CASGLVRLNTEAFF.

This chain links TRBV12-5 with TRBJ1-3; 7 positions agree with TRBD1. Germline V gene lookup returns CDR1 LGHNT and CDR2 FRNRAP. After removal of 4 bases from V and 5 bases from J, the junction contained 11 bases not matched to a gene. CDR3 size: 16 residues. The CDR3 DNA reads TGTGCTAGTGGTTCCACGACAGGGTTTTTCAGAAACACCATATATTTT. Translation gives CASGSTTGFFRNTIYF.

The chain is built from TRBV2 and TRBJ2-1; weak D call: TRBD2 (5 bases). CDR1 is SNHLY and CDR2 is FYNNEI in the germline V gene. Between the trimmed V and J ends, which lost 5 bases and 0 bases, there was a span of 11 bases. The CDR3 contains 15 residues. The DNA for the CDR3 is TGTGCCAGCAGTCAGGACTTTAGCTCCTACAATGAGCAGTTCTTC. Residues: CASSQDFSSYNEQFF. The full variable domain, its missing parts supplied by reference TRBV2 and TRBJ2-1, is EPEVTQTPSHQVTQMGQEVILRCVPISNHLYFYWYRQILGQKVEFLVSFYNNEISEKSEIFDDQFSVERPDGSNFTLKIRSTKLEDSAMYFCASSQDFSSYNEQFFGPGTRLTVL.

The CDR3 loop reads CSVDGSGQGRDTQYF. The CDR3 DNA reads as TGCAGCGTTGATGGGTCGGGGCAGGGGAGAGATACGCAGTATTTT. The chain employs TRBV29-1 and TRBJ2-3, with a weak D call TRBD1 (6 bases). CDR1 is SQVTM, CDR2 ANQGSEA, per germline. Trimming took off 3 bases at V and 5 bases at J, with 18 bases between the two ends. The CDR3 runs 15 residues.

The gene calls are TRBV30 and TRBJ2-7, with D possibly TRBD1 on 5 matching bases. V was cut by 0 bases and J by 6 bases, with 18 bases left in between. CDR1 is GTSNPN, CDR2 SVGIG, per germline (reference sequence). The CDR3 extends over 15 amino acids. CDR3 loop: CAWSVLSGHSSEQYF. Here the CDR3 DNA reads TGTGCCTGGAGTGTACTCTCCGGACATAGTTCCGAGCAGTACTTC.

The gene calls are TRBV15 and TRBJ2-1, with 7 bases fitting TRBD2. This CDR3 is 14 amino acids long. Per germline, CDR1 LNHNV and CDR2 YYDKDF (reference sequence). The V segment lost 3 bases and the J segment 3 bases; nucleotides outside the gene matches: 2. DNA of the CDR3: TGTGCCACCAGCAGTCGGGACTACTACAATGAGCAGTTCTTC. Encoded protein: CATSSRDYYNEQFF.

The J gene is TRBJ2-5, the V gene TRBV5-1; 8 nucleotides line up with TRBD1. The V gene's germline CDR1 is SGHRS and CDR2 YFSETQ. Trimming cost V 0 bases and J 4 bases; bases outside gene matches: 2. The CDR3 consists of 14 residues. CDR3 loop: CASSLEDRGETQYF. The CDR3 region has the DNA TGCGCCAGCAGCTTGGAAGACAGGGGAGAGACCCAGTACTTC.

About this clone itself: Distinct nucleotide sequences in the sample also encode this CDR3. The V call is TRBV7-9, the J call TRBJ2-7, with D unresolved. The germline V and J ends were trimmed by 1 base and 3 bases, with 7 bases remaining between them. The germline V gene has CDR1 SEHNR and CDR2 FQNEAQ (reference sequence). The CDR3 is 13 amino acids. CDR3 sequence reads: CASSLGPSYEQYF. CDR3 nucleotide sequence: TGTGCCAGCAGCTTAGGTCCTAGCTACGAGCAGTACTTC. Full variable domain (outside the CDR3, taken from reference TRBV7-9 and TRBJ2-7): DTGVSQNPRHKITKRGQNVTFRCDPISEHNRLYWYRQTLGQGPEFLTYFQNEAQLEKSRLLSDRFSAERPKGSFSTLEIQRTEQGDSAMYLCASSLGPSYEQYFGPGTRLTVT.

The gene calls are TRBV5-6 and TRBJ2-2; TRBD1 matches 9 bases. V shed 4 bases and J 2 bases; nucleotides not matched to a gene: 9. This CDR3 spans 17 amino acids. CDR1 is SGHDT, CDR2 YYEEEE, per germline. The chain's CDR3 is CASSDRTGGRNTGELFF. As DNA, the CDR3 is TGTGCCAGCAGCGACCGAACAGGGGGCCGAAACACCGGGGAGCTGTTTTTT.

The rearrangement links TRBV7-9 to TRBJ1-1; 7 nucleotides line up with TRBD1. The germline CDR1 and CDR2 sequences are SEHNR and FQNEAQ (reference sequence). The V gene end was trimmed by 3 bases and the J gene end by 7 bases; junction bases not matched to a gene: 8. CDR3 size: 14 residues. CDR3 coding DNA: TGTGCCAGCAGCTTTGCAGGGGGTGGTGGTGAAGCTTTCTTT. It translates to CASSFAGGGGEAFF.

This chain links TRBV7-9 with TRBJ2-1, with 7 nucleotides matching TRBD2. The V segment lost 1 base and the J segment 7 bases; nucleotides outside the gene matches: 7. The CDR3 totals 15 residues. In germline, CDR1 is SEHNR, CDR2 FQNEAQ (reference sequence). This chain's CDR3 is CASSLEGGRGNEQFF. Here the CDR3 DNA reads TGTGCCAGCAGCTTAGAAGGCGGGAGAGGAAATGAGCAGTTCTTC. Together with reference TRBV7-9 and TRBJ2-1, the CDR3 gives the full variable domain: DTGVSQNPRHKITKRGQNVTFRCDPISEHNRLYWYRQTLGQGPEFLTYFQNEAQLEKSRLLSDRFSAERPKGSFSTLEIQRTEQGDSAMYLCASSLEGGRGNEQFFGPGTRLTVL.

CDR3 DNA: TGTGCCAGCAGTCTAACAGGTGGGAACACTGAAGCTTTCTTT. Protein: CASSLTGGNTEAFF. J is TRBJ1-1 and V is TRBV25-1, with a weak D call TRBD1 (5 bases). The CDR3 loop spans 14 amino acids. CDR1 MGHDK and CDR2 SYGVNS come from the germline V gene. V lost 5 bases, J lost 1 base, and 11 bases lay in between.

The genes are TRBV12-3 or TRBV12-4 and TRBJ2-5; D may be TRBD1 (5 bases). The CDR3 length is 12 residues. V lost 2 bases and J lost 9, with 10 bases in between. CDR3 sequence (DNA): TGTGCCAGCAGTTTACCACAGGCACCCCAGTACTTC. It codes for CASSLPQAPQYF.

The V gene is TRBV2, the J gene TRBJ2-2; 16 bases match TRBD2. There are 17 residues in the CDR3. V shed 10 bases, J shed 7 bases, and the junction held 12 bases outside the gene matches. Germline V lookup: CDR1 SNHLY, CDR2 FYNNEI. The CDR3, as DNA: TGTGCCATTAAACCGGGACTAGCGGGGGGGCCGATCGGGGAGCTGTTTTTT. Translated: CAIKPGLAGGPIGELFF.

The V and J genes are TRBV7-2 and TRBJ2-3; tentatively, D is TRBD2 (6 bases). CDR3 size: 16 residues. Trimming removed 5 bases from V and 1 base from J, with 16 bases in between. Germline V gives CDR1 SGHTA, CDR2 FQGNSA. The CDR3 nucleotides are TGTGCCAGCAGCACCGCTAGCGCCCCGCGCACAGATACGCAGTATTTT. Translating it yields CASSTASAPRTDTQYF.

The V and J genes are TRBV4-2 and TRBJ1-4; TRBD1 might be the D (6 bases). V lost 1 base, J lost 0 bases, and 9 bases lay in between. Germline V gives CDR1 LGHNA, CDR2 YNFKEQ. The CDR3 totals 16 residues. CDR3 in amino acids: CASSQAEGATNEKLFF. CDR3 coding DNA: TGTGCCAGCAGCCAAGCAGAGGGGGCAACTAATGAAAAACTGTTTTTT.

The V call is TRBV7-9, the J call TRBJ2-5, with no clear D. V was trimmed by 0 bases and J by 2 bases, leaving 10 bases between them. Per the germline V gene, CDR1 is SEHNR and CDR2 is FQNEAQ (reference sequence). There are 15 residues in the CDR3. The CDR3 region has the DNA TGTGCCAGCAGCTTAGCGCAGGCAGTTCAAGAGACCCAGTACTTC. As protein: CASSLAQAVQETQYF. The variable domain in full, with the rest retrieved from reference TRBV7-9 and TRBJ2-5, is DTGVSQNPRHKITKRGQNVTFRCDPISEHNRLYWYRQTLGQGPEFLTYFQNEAQLEKSRLLSDRFSAERPKGSFSTLEIQRTEQGDSAMYLCASSLAQAVQETQYFGPGTRLLVL.

The chain combines TRBV9 with TRBJ2-7, with TRBD2 matching over 9 bases. The length of the CDR3 is 15 residues. Germline CDR1 is SGDLS and CDR2 is YYNGEE. The trim removed 1 base at V and 5 bases at J, leaving 7 bases unmatched. In DNA, the CDR3 is TGTGCCAGCAGCGTAACCGGGACTAGCTTCGACGAGCAGTACTTC. It encodes CASSVTGTSFDEQYF.

V is TRBV4-2 and J is TRBJ2-7, with TRBD2 as a possible D gene (6 bases). Trimming stripped 0 bases from V and 3 bases from J, with 15 bases between. This CDR3 is built from 16 residues. The germline V gene has CDR1 LGHNA and CDR2 YNFKEQ. The CDR3 DNA sequence: TGTGCCAGCAGCCAAGATTCGACTCTGGAGGGCTACGAGCAGTACTTC. This translates into CASSQDSTLEGYEQYF.

The chain is built from TRBV30 and TRBJ1-2; D is perhaps TRBD1 (5 bases). This CDR3 contains 14 residues. The ends were cut back, 1 base at V and 2 bases at J, with 11 bases in the middle. Germline loops: CDR1 GTSNPN, CDR2 SVGIG (reference sequence). This CDR3 is CAWSGYQGNYGYTF. CDR3 nucleotide sequence: TGTGCCTGGAGTGGATATCAGGGAAACTATGGCTACACCTTC.

The genes are TRBV27 and TRBJ2-5; D might be TRBD1 (5 bases). The germline V gene encodes CDR1 MNHEY and CDR2 SMNVEV (reference sequence). Trimming shortened V by 6 bases and J by 4 bases, and 9 bases separated the two germline ends. The CDR3 is 12 residues long. CDR3 DNA sequence: TGTGCCAGCAGATCCCAGGGAGAGACCCAGTACTTC. Its translation: CASRSQGETQYF.

CDR3 sequence (DNA): TGTGCCAGCTCCTACAGGTCTGGGCCCCAGCATTTT. Its translation is CASSYRSGPQHF. V usage is TRBV27 and J usage is TRBJ1-5; perhaps TRBD1 as D (5 bases). The germline gives CDR1 MNHEY, CDR2 SMNVEV (reference sequence). The V end was cut by 8 bases, the J end by 9 bases, with 14 bases between. The CDR3 runs 12 residues.

V and J are TRBV6-5 and TRBJ1-2, with TRBD1 matching over 7 bases. CDR1 MNHEY and CDR2 SVGAGI come from the germline V gene. The ends lost 6 bases at V and 5 bases at J; junction bases unmatched: 12. This CDR3 comprises 15 residues. The CDR3 loop is CASSQSTGEPYGYTF. CDR3 coding DNA: TGTGCCAGCAGCCAATCTACAGGGGAACCTTATGGCTACACCTTC.